The T cell receptor (beta chain) under discussion was sequenced for a study of blood T cells in healthy people across ages. The V end lost 2 bases, the J end lost 0 bases, and 8 bases lay between the germline ends. Looked up from germline, CDR1 is DFQATT and CDR2 is SNEGSKA (reference sequence). This CDR3 region has 14 residues. Then a second PCR, running roughly 7 to 11 cycles, was carried out with a sample-barcoded 5' primer and a J-beta primer mix. TCRdb passed the 5' RACE reads through MiXCR, listing each CDR3 protein once. In the table there are about 1.8 million distinct CDR3 sequences, about 50% of which are singletons. The sample holds a few counts of this clonotype.

The chain joins TRBV20-1 to TRBJ2-4; D gene uncertain. Material: blood. The TCR comes from a woman aged 40 to 50 in good health. CDR3 in amino acids: CSARMGIAKNIQYF. CDR3 nucleotides: TGCAGTGCTAGAATGGGGATAGCCAAAAACATTCAGTACTTC.